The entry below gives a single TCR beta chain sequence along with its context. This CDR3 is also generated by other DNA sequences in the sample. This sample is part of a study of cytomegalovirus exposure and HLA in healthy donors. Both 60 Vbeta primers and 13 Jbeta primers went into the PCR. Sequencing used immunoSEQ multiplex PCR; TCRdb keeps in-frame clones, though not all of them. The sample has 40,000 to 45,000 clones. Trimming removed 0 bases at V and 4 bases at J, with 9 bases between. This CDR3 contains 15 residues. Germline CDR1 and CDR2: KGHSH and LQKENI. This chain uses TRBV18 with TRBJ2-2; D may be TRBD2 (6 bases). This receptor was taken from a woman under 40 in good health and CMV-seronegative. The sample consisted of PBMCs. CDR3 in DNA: TGTGCCAGCTCACCACCTCCCGGGGGCACCGGGGAGCTGTTTTTT. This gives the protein CASSPPPGGTGELFF.